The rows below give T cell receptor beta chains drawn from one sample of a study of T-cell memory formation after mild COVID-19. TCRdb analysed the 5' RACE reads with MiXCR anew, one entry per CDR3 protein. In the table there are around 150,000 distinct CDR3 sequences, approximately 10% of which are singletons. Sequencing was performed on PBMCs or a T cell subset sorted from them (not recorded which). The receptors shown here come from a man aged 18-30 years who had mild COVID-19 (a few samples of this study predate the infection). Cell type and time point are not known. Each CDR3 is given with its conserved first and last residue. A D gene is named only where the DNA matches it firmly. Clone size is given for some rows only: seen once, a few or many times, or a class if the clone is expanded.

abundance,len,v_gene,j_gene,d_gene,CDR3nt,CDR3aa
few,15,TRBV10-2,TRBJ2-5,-,TGCGCCAGCAGTGAGTCAGGGGCCTGGGGTGAGACCCAGTACTTC,CASSESGAWGETQYF
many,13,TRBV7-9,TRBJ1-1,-,TGTGCCAGCAGCTTAGAGGGGGTAGCTCAAGCTTTCTTT,CASSLEGVAQAFF
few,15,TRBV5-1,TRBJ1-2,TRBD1,TGCGCCAGCGGCAACGGAGGGACAGGGGATCGTGGCTACACCTTC,CASGNGGTGDRGYTF
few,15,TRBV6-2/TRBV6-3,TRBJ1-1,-,TGTGCCAGCAGCCCGGCAATGGACTGGAACACTGAAGCTTTCTTT,CASSPAMDWNTEAFF
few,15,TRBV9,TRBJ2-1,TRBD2,TGTGCCAGCAGCGCCAGCGGGGGACCGTACAATGAGCAGTTCTTC,CASSASGGPYNEQFF
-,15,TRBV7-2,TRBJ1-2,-,TGTGCCAGCAGCTTAGCGACCGGTGACAGCTATGGCTACACCTTC,CASSLATGDSYGYTF
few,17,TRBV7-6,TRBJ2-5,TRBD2,TGTGCCAGCAGCTCGGGACTAGCGGGGACTATTCAAGAGACCCAGTACTTC,CASSSGLAGTIQETQYF
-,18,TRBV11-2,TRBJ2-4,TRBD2,TGTGCCAGCAGTTCGGGACTAGCGGGGGTCCTAGCCAAAAACATTCAGTACTTC,CASSSGLAGVLAKNIQYF
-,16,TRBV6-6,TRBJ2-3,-,TGTGCCAGCAGTTACCCCCCGCGTTCTGGGTCAGATACGCAGTATTTT,CASSYPPRSGSDTQYF
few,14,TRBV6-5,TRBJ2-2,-,TGTGCCAGCAGGCGACAAGGGGGGACCGGGGAGCTGTTTTTT,CASRRQGGTGELFF
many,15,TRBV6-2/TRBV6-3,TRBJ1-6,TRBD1,TGTGCCAGCAGACAACGGACAGGACCCGAGGGGACCCTCCACTTT,CASRQRTGPEGTLHF
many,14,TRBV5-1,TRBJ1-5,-,TGCGCCAGCAGCTTGGGGACATCGAATCAGCCCCAGCATTTT,CASSLGTSNQPQHF
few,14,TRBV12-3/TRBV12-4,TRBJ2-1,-,TGTGCCAGCAGTTTGTATGGTGCCGGCAATGAGCAGTTCTTC,CASSLYGAGNEQFF
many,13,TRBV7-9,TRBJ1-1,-,TGTGCCAGCAGCTTAGCAGGGGTTACTGAAGCTTTCTTT,CASSLAGVTEAFF
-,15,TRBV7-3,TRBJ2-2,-,TGTGCCAGCAGCCCGGCAGGACGGAACACCGGGGAGCTGTTTTTT,CASSPAGRNTGELFF
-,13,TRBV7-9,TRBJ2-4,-,TGTGCCAGCAGCCTTGTTGTTTTGGACCTTCAGTACTTC,CASSLVVLDLQYF
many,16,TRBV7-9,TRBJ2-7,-,TGTGCCAGCAGCCCCCTAGGCTTGAGGGGAGGATTCGAGCAGTACTTC,CASSPLGLRGGFEQYF
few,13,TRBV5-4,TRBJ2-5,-,TGTGCCAGCAGCCCCCGGGGACAAGAGACCCAGTACTTC,CASSPRGQETQYF
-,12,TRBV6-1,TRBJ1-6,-,TGTGCCAGCAGTGAATTTACCCGGGCCCTCCACTTT,CASSEFTRALHF
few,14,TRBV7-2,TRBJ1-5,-,TGTGCCAGCAGCTTAGGCAGAGTAACTACCCCCCAGCATTTT,CASSLGRVTTPQHF
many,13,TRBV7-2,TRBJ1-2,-,TGTGCCAGCAGCCCCGACAATAACTATGGCTACACCTTC,CASSPDNNYGYTF
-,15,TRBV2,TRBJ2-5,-,TGTGCCAGCAGTAAGGGACCCTTCGAGGAAGAGACCCAGTACTTC,CASSKGPFEEETQYF
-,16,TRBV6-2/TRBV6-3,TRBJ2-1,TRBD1,TGTGCCAGCAGTTGGAGTGGGACAGTCTCCTACAATGAGCAGTTCTTC,CASSWSGTVSYNEQFF
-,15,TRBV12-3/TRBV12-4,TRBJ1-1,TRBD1,TGTGCCAGCAGTTCCCTGGGACAGGGGGTGTCTGAAGCTTTCTTT,CASSSLGQGVSEAFF
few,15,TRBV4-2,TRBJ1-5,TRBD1,TGTGCCAGCAGCCCGTGGACAGGGAGCAATCAGCCCCAGCATTTT,CASSPWTGSNQPQHF
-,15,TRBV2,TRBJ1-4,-,TGTGCCAGCAACGCGGACGGCTTCTCTAATGAAAAACTGTTTTTT,CASNADGFSNEKLFF
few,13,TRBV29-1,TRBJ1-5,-,TGCAGCGTTAGGCTGAATAGCAATCAGCCCCAGCATTTT,CSVRLNSNQPQHF
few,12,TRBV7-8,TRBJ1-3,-,TGTGCCAGCAGCTTAGCGCGGAACACCATATATTTT,CASSLARNTIYF
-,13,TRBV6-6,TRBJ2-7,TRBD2,TGTGCCAGCCTGCTAGCGGGGACCTACGAGCAGTACTTC,CASLLAGTYEQYF
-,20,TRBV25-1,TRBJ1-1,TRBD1,TGTGCCAGCAGTGGCGCAAATATACAGGGGATTTTAGATAAGTACACTGAAGCTTTCTTT,CASSGANIQGILDKYTEAFF
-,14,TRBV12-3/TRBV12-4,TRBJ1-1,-,TGTGCCAGCAGTTTACAGGGCTTGAACACTGAAGCTTTCTTT,CASSLQGLNTEAFF
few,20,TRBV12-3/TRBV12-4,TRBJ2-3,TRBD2,TGTGCCAGCAGTCTCCCACTAGCGGGGGGCCACGACTACTACACAGATACGCAGTATTTT,CASSLPLAGGHDYYTDTQYF
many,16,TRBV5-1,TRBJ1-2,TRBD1,TGCGCCAGCAGATCCATCCTGATGGACAGGGAAGGTGGCTACACCTTC,CASRSILMDREGGYTF
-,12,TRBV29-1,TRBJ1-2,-,TGCAGCGTGCCTCAGGGGCTCGGTGGCTACACCTTC,CSVPQGLGGYTF
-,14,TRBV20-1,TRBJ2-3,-,TGCAGTGCTAGGCGTGTTGTTCGCACAGATACGCAGTATTTT,CSARRVVRTDTQYF
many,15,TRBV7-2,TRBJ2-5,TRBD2,TGTGCCAGCAGCACGCTAGGACTAGAACAAGAGACCCAGTACTTC,CASSTLGLEQETQYF
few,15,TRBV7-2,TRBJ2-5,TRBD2,TGTGCCAGCAGCGTGTTGGGCGGGGGCCAAGAGACCCAGTACTTC,CASSVLGGGQETQYF